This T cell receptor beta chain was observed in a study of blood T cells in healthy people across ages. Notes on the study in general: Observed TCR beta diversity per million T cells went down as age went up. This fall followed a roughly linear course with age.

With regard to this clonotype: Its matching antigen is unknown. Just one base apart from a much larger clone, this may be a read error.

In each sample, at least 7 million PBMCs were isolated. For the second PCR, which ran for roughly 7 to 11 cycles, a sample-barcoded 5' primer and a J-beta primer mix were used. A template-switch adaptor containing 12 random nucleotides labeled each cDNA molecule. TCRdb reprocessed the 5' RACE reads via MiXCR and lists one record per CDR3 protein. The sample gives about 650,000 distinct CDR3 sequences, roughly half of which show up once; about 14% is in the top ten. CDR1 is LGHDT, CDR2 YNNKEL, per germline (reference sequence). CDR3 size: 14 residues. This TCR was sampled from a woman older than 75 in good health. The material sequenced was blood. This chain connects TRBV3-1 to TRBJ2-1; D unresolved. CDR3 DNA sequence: TGTGCCAGCAGCCAGCCGGGCTCCTACAATGGGCAGTTCTTC. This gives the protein CASSQPGSYNGQFF.